One and the same sample provided the 18 T cell receptor beta chains below, sequenced in a study of blood T cell repertoires in COVID-19. Sequenced by immunoSEQ multiplex PCR; TCRdb stores in-frame clones only, minus some. Among fewer than 200,000 clones, under 85% were seen once, and the ten largest hold 2.5% to 3%. The source material was peripheral blood. Receptor source: a man in his 70s with acute or convalescent COVID-19.

This chain connects TRBV21-1 to TRBJ1-2. TRBV21-1 is labeled a pseudogene. The CDR3 is made up of 15 amino acids. CDR3 bases: TGTGCCAGCAGCCCTTTTACAGCGGGGCCCTATGGCTACACCTTC. Translated: CASSPFTAGPYGYTF.

The chain links TRBV19 to TRBJ2-7; TRBD1 might be the D (6 bases). Looked up from germline, CDR1 is LNHDA and CDR2 is SQIVND (reference sequence). The CDR3 is 13 amino acids. Trimming removed 5 bases from V and 6 bases from J, with 14 bases in between. The CDR3: CASSSDREGEQYF. The CDR3, as DNA: TGTGCCAGTAGTTCGGACAGAGAGGGCGAGCAGTACTTC.

This clone was counted only a few times. The rearrangement links TRBV5-5 to TRBJ2-7; the D gene is possibly TRBD1 (6 bases). Germline V gene data show CDR1 as SGHKS and CDR2 as YYEKEE (reference sequence). The CDR3 has 14 residues. The ends were cut back, 5 bases at V and 5 bases at J, with 17 bases in the middle. CDR3 protein: CASSLLRDTNEQYF. The DNA for the CDR3 is TGTGCCAGCAGTTTGCTTCGGGACACAAACGAGCAGTACTTC.

The CDR3 DNA reads as TGCGCCAGCAGTGAAACGGGAAGATATGGCTACACCTTC. Protein: CASSETGRYGYTF. This rearrangement joins TRBV10-1 to TRBJ1-2; D is undetermined. Trimming took off 3 bases at V and 5 bases at J, with 10 bases between the two ends. Per germline, CDR1 WNHNN and CDR2 SYGVQD (reference sequence). The CDR3 spans 13 residues.

J is TRBJ2-7 and V is TRBV6-1; D gene uncertain. CDR3 length: 13 residues. V dropped 1 base and J dropped 3 bases, with 7 bases sitting between them. Germline V gene sequence: CDR1 MNHNS, CDR2 SASEGT. Here the CDR3 reads CASSEDPIYEQYF. In DNA form, the CDR3 reads TGTGCCAGCAGTGAAGACCCTATCTACGAGCAGTACTTC.

This clone showed up just a few times. Distinct nucleotide sequences in the sample also encode this CDR3. DNA of the CDR3: TGCGCCAGCAGTAGGGGACAAGCGAACACTGAAGCTTTCTTT. Translation gives CASSRGQANTEAFF. The gene calls are TRBV5-1 and TRBJ1-1; the D gene is possibly TRBD1 (6 bases). V was cut by 5 bases and J by 1 base, with 12 bases left in between. The length of the CDR3 is 14 residues. Germline V lookup: CDR1 SGHRS, CDR2 YFSETQ.

This clone was seen a handful of times. This chain links TRBV15 with TRBJ1-2, with a possible D match to TRBD1 (6 bases). The length of the CDR3 is 13 residues. Germline V gene sequence: CDR1 LNHNV, CDR2 YYDKDF (reference sequence). V was clipped by 5 bases and J by 6 bases, with 13 bases between them. CDR3 coding DNA: TGTGCCACCAGCCTGGGGGGGCAGGATGGCTACACCTTC. This codes for CATSLGGQDGYTF.

The CDR3 coding sequence is TGCGCCAGCAGCCAAGATGCGGGGAGTACAAACAATGAGCAGTTCTTC. Its translation is CASSQDAGSTNNEQFF. J is TRBJ2-1 and V is TRBV4-1; D is possibly TRBD2 (6 bases). The germline V gene has CDR1 MGHRA and CDR2 YSYEKL. V lost 0 bases and J lost 5, with 14 bases in between. The CDR3 extends over 16 amino acids.

The J gene is TRBJ2-3, the V gene TRBV11-2; D is undetermined. There are 16 residues in the CDR3. Trimming stripped 3 bases from V and 2 bases from J, with 15 bases between. Looked up from germline, CDR1 is SGHAT and CDR2 is FQNNGV. Written as DNA, the CDR3 is TGTGCCAGCAGCTTTTCGTCCTTTCGGGTCACAGATACGCAGTATTTT. This gives the protein CASSFSSFRVTDTQYF. Supplemented by reference TRBV11-2 and TRBJ2-3, the full variable domain reads EAGVAQSPRYKIIEKRQSVAFWCNPISGHATLYWYQQILGQGPKLLIQFQNNGVVDDSQLPKDRFSAERLKGVDSTLKIQPAKLEDSAVYLCASSFSSFRVTDTQYFGPGTRLTVL.

The V call is TRBV5-1, the J call TRBJ2-5; possible D gene TRBD2, 5 bases. V shed 0 bases and J shed 1 base, with 7 bases lying between them. This CDR3 is built from 14 residues. Germline V lookup: CDR1 SGHRS, CDR2 YFSETQ. The CDR3 is CASSLAGIQETQYF. The CDR3 DNA follows: TGCGCCAGCAGCTTGGCCGGGATCCAAGAGACCCAGTACTTC.

The chain combines TRBV19 with TRBJ1-5; D is unresolved. The CDR3 has 12 residues. Trimming shortened V by 8 bases and J by 4 bases, and 9 bases separated the two germline ends. Germline values: CDR1 LNHDA, CDR2 SQIVND (reference sequence). CDR3 in amino acids: CASQDSNQPQHF. The DNA for the CDR3 is TGTGCCAGTCAAGACTCGAATCAGCCCCAGCATTTT.

This clone was counted a few times. V is TRBV5-1 and J is TRBJ1-5; D might be TRBD1 (5 bases). V shed 1 base and J shed 2 bases, with 10 bases lying between them. The CDR3 has 15 amino acids. Germline V gives CDR1 SGHRS, CDR2 YFSETQ. The CDR3 sequence is CASSLQGLGNQPQHF. CDR3 nucleotide sequence: TGCGCCAGCAGCTTGCAGGGCTTAGGCAATCAGCCCCAGCATTTT.

The rearrangement uses TRBV7-8 and TRBJ1-1, with no clear D. CDR3 length: 15 residues. V was pared by 4 bases and J by 1 base, with 13 bases between. Germline V gene data show CDR1 as SGHVS and CDR2 as FQNEAQ. CDR3 in amino acids: CASSSNPAANTEAFF. CDR3 DNA: TGTGCCAGCAGCTCAAACCCGGCGGCGAACACTGAAGCTTTCTTT.

The chain recombines TRBV7-8 with TRBJ2-1, with TRBD1 as a possible D gene (5 bases). Looked up from germline, CDR1 is SGHVS and CDR2 is FQNEAQ. The CDR3 covers 15 residues. V dropped 0 bases and J dropped 3 bases, with 9 bases sitting between them. The CDR3 DNA follows: TGTGCCAGCAGCTTAGCGAAGGGGTACTACAATGAGCAGTTCTTC. As protein: CASSLAKGYYNEQFF.

Here the CDR3 reads CASSLGGAGNSPLHF. Written as DNA, the CDR3 is TGTGCCAGCAGCTTAGGGGGGGCGGGTAATTCACCCCTCCACTTT. The gene calls are TRBV5-5 and TRBJ1-6, with D possibly being TRBD1 (6 bases). V was shortened by 2 bases and J by 6 bases, with 12 bases between the two germline ends. Per germline, CDR1 SGHKS and CDR2 YYEKEE (reference sequence). This CDR3 contains 15 residues. Together with reference TRBV5-5 and TRBJ1-6, the CDR3 gives the full variable domain: DAGVTQSPTHLIKTRGQQVTLRCSPISGHKSVSWYQQVLGQGPQFIFQYYEKEERGRGNFPDRFSARQFPNYSSELNVNALLLGDSALYLCASSLGGAGNSPLHFGNGTRLTVT.

This chain connects TRBV11-2 to TRBJ2-7, with TRBD2 matching over 8 bases. V trimming: 3 bases; J trimming: 0 bases; junction bases outside the gene matches: 4. Germline lookup yields CDR1 SGHAT and CDR2 FQNNGV. The CDR3 totals 15 residues. The CDR3 here is CASSFGGGPSYEQYF. As DNA, the CDR3 is TGTGCCAGCAGCTTCGGCGGGGGGCCCTCCTACGAGCAGTACTTC.

The chain carries TRBV2 and TRBJ2-7; the match to TRBD1 covers 7 bases. This CDR3 contains 15 residues. The V gene's germline CDR1 is SNHLY and CDR2 FYNNEI. J lost 4 bases, V lost 6 bases, and 12 bases had no gene match. CDR3 nucleotides: TGTGCCAGCAGCACAGGGGTAGGACACTTGTACGAGCAGTACTTC. This translates into CASSTGVGHLYEQYF.

The chain carries TRBV6-5 and TRBJ2-2; D is perhaps TRBD1 (6 bases). The CDR3 has 13 amino acids. Trimming pared 6 bases from V and 4 bases from J, leaving 9 bases between. Germline-derived CDR1 and CDR2 are MNHEY and SVGAGI. The CDR3 coding sequence is TGTGCCAGCAGAGGGACAATCACCGGGGAGCTGTTTTTT. Translated, it gives CASRGTITGELFF.